This entry lists 32 T cell receptor beta chains sequenced from one sample in a study of blood T cell repertoires in COVID-19. The protocol was immunoSEQ multiplex PCR, while the TCRdb copy is restricted to in-frame clones and leaves out a portion. The data contain some 200,000 clones, around nine tenths of them singletons. The specimen sequenced was peripheral blood. The source of these receptors is a young woman who had recovered from COVID-19.

The J gene is TRBJ2-3, the V gene TRBV2; the match to TRBD2 covers 13 bases. Germline-derived CDR1 and CDR2 are SNHLY and FYNNEI. The CDR3 has 19 amino acids. Losses at the gene ends were 7 bases for V and 0 bases for J; bases not matched to a gene: 13. The chain's CDR3 is CASKPGLAGIKTSTDTQYF. CDR3 coding DNA: TGTGCCAGCAAGCCGGGACTAGCGGGGATTAAAACTAGCACAGATACGCAGTATTTT.

The chain couples TRBV9 to TRBJ2-1; TRBD2 is a possible D gene (6 bases). This CDR3 spans 14 amino acids. The V gene's germline CDR1 is SGDLS and CDR2 YYNGEE. V lost 5 bases and J lost 10, with 19 bases in between. CDR3 residues: CASRAGTGVGEQFF. For the CDR3, the DNA is TGTGCCAGCAGGGCTGGGACTGGGGTTGGGGAGCAGTTCTTC.

This sequence joins TRBV30 and TRBJ2-1; 7 positions agree with TRBD2. This CDR3 comprises 14 residues. Germline V gene sequence: CDR1 GTSNPN, CDR2 SVGIG (reference sequence). Trimming removed 3 bases from V and 3 bases from J; junction bases left unmatched: 5. In DNA, the CDR3 is TGTGCCTGGAGAGGGGCTAGCGGCTACAATGAGCAGTTCTTC. Translating gives CAWRGASGYNEQFF.

V gene TRBV10-3 combines with J gene TRBJ2-7; TRBD2 aligns across 10 bases. Losses at the gene ends were 2 bases for V and 6 bases for J; bases not matched to a gene: 4. Germline CDR1 and CDR2: ENHRY and SYGVKD. The CDR3 loop spans 14 amino acids. The CDR3 nucleotides read TGTGCCATCAGTGAGCTAGCGGGAGACGCCGAGCAGTACGTC. This gives the protein CAISELAGDAEQYV.

The rearrangement joins TRBV5-4 to TRBJ1-1; tentatively, D is TRBD1 (5 bases). The CDR3 contains 14 residues. Germline values: CDR1 SGHNT, CDR2 YYREEE (reference sequence). Trimming took 2 bases from V and 1 from J, leaving 9 bases between them. In nucleotides, the CDR3 is TGTGCCAGCAGCTTCAGGGCACCGAACACTGAAGCTTTCTTT. Encoded protein: CASSFRAPNTEAFF.

This clone has just a few counts. The rearrangement uses TRBV7-3 and TRBJ2-1; TRBD2 aligns across 10 bases. The CDR3 runs to 16 residues. Germline V gene data show CDR1 as SGHTA and CDR2 as FQGTGA. Trimming removed 2 bases from V and 9 bases from J; junction bases left unmatched: 10. CDR3 nucleotides: TGTGCCAGCAGCTTAGAACCTAGCGGGAGCGGCTCTGAGCAGTTCTTC. Translated: CASSLEPSGSGSEQFF.

The gene calls are TRBV4-3 and TRBJ1-3; D not resolved. The CDR3 length is 15 residues. Trimming shortened V by 0 bases and J by 5 bases, and 11 bases separated the two germline ends. CDR1 is LGHNA, CDR2 YSLEER, per germline. CDR3 bases: TGCGCCAGCAGCCAAGATGGTTCAGGTCGAAACACCATATATTTT. As protein: CASSQDGSGRNTIYF.

This chain uses TRBV7-2 with TRBJ1-1; TRBD1 matches 7 bases. CDR1 and CDR2 (germline): SGHTA, FQGNSA. V gave up 5 bases and J gave up 4 bases; unmatched junction bases: 10. The CDR3 sequence is 15 residues long. CDR3 loop: CASSGRPTGTTEAFF. The CDR3 DNA reads TGTGCCAGCAGCGGGCGACCGACAGGGACCACTGAAGCTTTCTTT.

This clone was counted a few times. The chain has TRBV6-5 and TRBJ1-6; 8 positions agree with TRBD1. CDR1 MNHEY and CDR2 SVGAGI come from the germline V gene. The CDR3 covers 15 residues. Germline trimming cut 2 bases from V and 7 bases from J; bases unmatched to any gene: 4. In DNA form, the CDR3 reads TGTGCCAGCAGTTACACGACAGGGGTAAATTCACCCCTCCACTTT. This encodes CASSYTTGVNSPLHF.

The rearrangement links TRBV28 to TRBJ1-5; maybe TRBD1 (6 bases). This CDR3 spans 14 amino acids. V lost 6 bases to trimming and J lost 5 bases, with 14 bases between them. Germline values: CDR1 MDHEN, CDR2 SYDVKM. DNA of the CDR3: TGTGCCAGCAGCCTCGGACAGCCTTATCAGCCCCAGCATTTT. Amino acids: CASSLGQPYQPQHF.

This clone has just a few counts. Other DNA variants within this sample encode the same CDR3. The chain recombines TRBV20-1 with TRBJ2-7; 7 positions agree with TRBD1. This CDR3 has 11 amino acids. J lost 4 bases, V lost 3 bases, and 0 bases had no gene match. In germline, CDR1 is DFQATT, CDR2 SNEGSKA (reference sequence). The CDR3 DNA reads TGCAGTGCTAGGACAGGGTACGAGCAGTACGTC. This encodes CSARTGYEQYV.

This chain uses TRBV15 with TRBJ1-3, with TRBD1 matching over 10 bases. J gave up 4 bases and V 5 bases, and 8 bases lay outside the gene matches. Germline CDR1 reads LNHNV; CDR2 reads YYDKDF (reference sequence). CDR3 length equals 16 residues. The CDR3: CATSHSGQGSGNTIYF. In nucleotides, the CDR3 is TGTGCCACCAGCCACTCGGGACAGGGGTCGGGAAACACCATATATTTT.

The chain joins TRBV19 to TRBJ2-7, with 8 bases that match TRBD1. Germline CDR1 LNHDA, CDR2 SQIVND (reference sequence). This CDR3 spans 15 amino acids. V was pared by 6 bases and J by 1 base, with 8 bases of the junction left unmatched. The CDR3 loop reads CASSPDRGRSYEQYF. Written as DNA, the CDR3 is TGTGCCAGTAGCCCAGACAGGGGCCGGTCCTACGAGCAGTACTTC.

V and J are TRBV9 and TRBJ2-1; 11 bases fit TRBD2. Germline loops: CDR1 SGDLS, CDR2 YYNGEE. V dropped 5 bases and J dropped 9; count of bases not matched to a gene: 10. The CDR3 runs to 15 residues. DNA of the CDR3: TGTGCCAGCAGTAGGGTAGCGGGGGGGTCTGGTGAGCAGTTCTTC. The encoded protein is CASSRVAGGSGEQFF.

This clone was observed a single time. The chain employs TRBV5-1 and TRBJ1-1, with 9 bases that match TRBD1. J gave up 2 bases and V 5 bases, and 4 bases lay outside the gene matches. Germline CDR1 is SGHRS and CDR2 is YFSETQ. This CDR3 comprises 14 residues. This chain's CDR3 is CASRTGGRNTEAFF. The CDR3 nucleotides read TGCGCCAGCAGGACAGGGGGGCGAAACACTGAAGCTTTCTTT.

The chain joins TRBV25-1 to TRBJ1-6; a weak D match, TRBD1 (6 bases). Germline lookup yields CDR1 MGHDK and CDR2 SYGVNS. The length of the CDR3 is 11 residues. V lost 9 bases, J lost 13 bases, and 13 bases lay in between. In DNA form, the CDR3 reads TGTGCCAGTCCTCTCGGACAGCCCCTCCACTTT. Translated, it gives CASPLGQPLHF.

The chain links TRBV5-1 to TRBJ2-3, with D unclear. With 2 bases removed from V and 0 bases from J, the gap between germline ends came to 10 bases. The CDR3 loop spans 15 amino acids. CDR1 is SGHRS and CDR2 is YFSETQ in the germline V gene. Here the CDR3 DNA reads TGCGCCAGCAGCTTCCAGTCGACTAGCACAGATACGCAGTATTTT. This encodes CASSFQSTSTDTQYF.

This chain connects TRBV7-8 to TRBJ2-2; 8 nucleotides match TRBD1. Trimming took 2 bases from V and 7 from J; bases not matched to a gene: 3. From germline, CDR1 is SGHVS and CDR2 FQNEAQ. The length of the CDR3 is 14 residues. The CDR3 loop reads CASSLQGAGGELFF. The CDR3 DNA sequence: TGTGCCAGCAGCTTACAGGGGGCGGGCGGGGAGCTGTTTTTT.

This chain links TRBV9 with TRBJ2-1; 15 nucleotides line up with TRBD2. Germline V lookup: CDR1 SGDLS, CDR2 YYNGEE. The CDR3 is made up of 15 amino acids. The V segment lost 4 bases and the J segment 10 bases; nucleotides outside the gene matches: 6. The CDR3 coding sequence is TGTGCCAGCAGCCGGACTAGCGGGAGGGCGGAGGAGCAGTTCTTC. It is translated as CASSRTSGRAEEQFF.

The chain is built from TRBV6-5 and TRBJ2-7, with TRBD2 matching over 13 bases. CDR1 is MNHEY, CDR2 SVGAGI, per germline. Trimming at V came to 6 bases and at J to 4 bases, leaving 6 bases not matched to a gene. The CDR3 consists of 15 residues. The CDR3 loop is CASRLGLAGAYEQYV. The CDR3 bases are TGTGCCAGCAGATTAGGACTAGCGGGAGCTTACGAGCAGTACGTC.

In this sample, this clone turned up a few times. The rearrangement uses TRBV30 and TRBJ1-2, with D unclear. The germline V gene encodes CDR1 GTSNPN and CDR2 SVGIG (reference sequence). The V gene lost 1 base and the J gene lost 2 bases, with 5 bases spanning the gap. This CDR3 contains 12 residues. DNA of the CDR3: TGTGCCTGGAGTGACAGCAACTATGGCTACACCTTC. As protein: CAWSDSNYGYTF.

This clone was observed a few times. DNA of the CDR3: TGTGCCAGCAGCTGGACCGGGACAGGGTCTAGCAATCAGCCCCAGCATTTT. It translates to CASSWTGTGSSNQPQHF. The chain employs TRBV7-2 and TRBJ1-5; the match to TRBD1 covers 9 bases. The CDR3 totals 17 residues. Trimming cost V 4 bases and J 0 bases; bases outside gene matches: 7. Germline loops: CDR1 SGHTA, CDR2 FQGNSA.

The chain has TRBV9 and TRBJ1-1; D remains ambiguous. CDR3 size: 15 residues. The germline V gene has CDR1 SGDLS and CDR2 YYNGEE. Trimming cost V 3 bases and J 4 bases, with 16 bases left between them. The CDR3 DNA is TGTGCCAGCAGCGGCTCCGGGAACGTGGGCACTGAAGCTTTCTTT. This codes for CASSGSGNVGTEAFF.

CDR3 nucleotide sequence: TGTGCCAGCAGCAGACAGGGGGGCCCCCAAGAGACCCAGTACTTC. Amino acid sequence: CASSRQGGPQETQYF. The chain recombines TRBV7-6 with TRBJ2-5, with TRBD1 matching 9 bases. The germline V gene has CDR1 SGHVS and CDR2 FNYEAQ. Trimming took 5 bases from V and 1 from J; bases not matched to a gene: 5. The CDR3 runs 15 residues.

V is TRBV6-2 or TRBV6-3 and J is TRBJ2-2; 7 nucleotides line up with TRBD1. CDR3 length equals 16 residues. Germline V gene sequence: CDR1 MNHEY, CDR2 SVGEGT. V dropped 0 bases and J dropped 1; count of bases not matched to a gene: 2. CDR3: CASSYSNRGNTGELFF. The CDR3 bases are TGTGCCAGCAGTTACTCTAACAGGGGGAACACCGGGGAGCTGTTTTTT.

The rearrangement uses TRBV18 and TRBJ1-2; D gene ambiguous. CDR1 KGHSH and CDR2 LQKENI come from the germline V gene. The V and J ends lost 0 bases and 4 bases respectively, with 9 bases between them. The CDR3 runs to 14 residues. The CDR3 sequence is CASSPPTSSYGYTF. The CDR3 nucleotides are TGTGCCAGCTCACCACCGACAAGTAGCTATGGCTACACCTTC.

The CDR3 DNA is TGTGCCAGCAGCCCAAGCAGCAACCAGGGAGGTTCCGGGGAGCTGTTTTTT. This encodes CASSPSSNQGGSGELFF. J is TRBJ2-2 and V is TRBV7-6; TRBD2 might be the D (6 bases). The V gene's germline CDR1 is SGHVS and CDR2 FNYEAQ. The CDR3 covers 17 residues. The V gene lost 5 bases and the J gene lost 6 bases, with 22 bases spanning the gap. The whole variable domain, filled in from reference TRBV7-6 and TRBJ2-2, reads GAGVSQSPRYKVTKRGQDVALRCDPISGHVSLYWYRQALGQGPEFLTYFNYEAQQDKSGLPNDRFSAERPEGSISTLTIQRTEQRDSAMYRCASSPSSNQGGSGELFFGEGSRLTVL.

This sequence joins TRBV30 and TRBJ1-1; TRBD1 is a possible D gene (5 bases). Trimming pared 4 bases from V and 5 bases from J, leaving 14 bases between. CDR1 and CDR2 (germline): GTSNPN, SVGIG (reference sequence). This CDR3 has 13 residues. CDR3 nucleotide sequence: TGTGCCTGGATCAACGGGGGAGGGACTGAAGCTTTCTTT. Translating gives CAWINGGGTEAFF. The full variable domain, in which reference TRBV30 and TRBJ1-1 provide the parts outside the CDR3, is SQTIHQWPATLVQPVGSPLSLECTVEGTSNPNLYWYRQAAGRGLQLLFYSVGIGQISSEVPQNLSASRPQDRQFILSSKKLLLSDSGFYLCAWINGGGTEAFFGQGTRLTVV.

The V and J genes are TRBV6-5 and TRBJ1-1, with D perhaps TRBD1 (6 bases). The germline gives CDR1 MNHEY, CDR2 SVGAGI. The CDR3 sequence is 15 residues long. V was cut by 2 bases and J by 1 base, with 11 bases left in between. The CDR3 nucleotides are TGTGCCAGCAGTTACACGAGGGGGAAGAACACTGAAGCTTTCTTT. This gives the protein CASSYTRGKNTEAFF.

The CDR3 reads CASSLISGSSNTQYF. DNA of the CDR3: TGTGCCAGCAGCTTAATTAGCGGCTCCTCTAATACGCAGTATTTT. This chain joins TRBV7-3 and TRBJ2-3; TRBD2 is a possible D gene (6 bases). The CDR3 runs 15 residues. Germline CDR1 is SGHTA and CDR2 is FQGTGA. Trimming removed 1 base from V and 7 bases from J, with 15 bases in between.

The table lists this clone with a few counts. This chain joins TRBV7-3 and TRBJ2-1; the match to TRBD1 covers 9 bases. J gave up 4 bases and V 3 bases, and 4 bases lay outside the gene matches. The CDR3 consists of 15 residues. Looked up from germline, CDR1 is SGHTA and CDR2 is FQGTGA. CDR3 protein: CASSLRQGDYNEQFF. The CDR3 region has the DNA TGTGCCAGCAGCTTGCGACAGGGGGATTACAATGAGCAGTTCTTC.

This clone was observed a single time. V is TRBV6-5 and J is TRBJ1-3, with D possibly matching TRBD1 (5 bases). The length of the CDR3 is 16 residues. V shed 2 bases and J shed 0 bases, with 11 bases lying between them. Germline lookup yields CDR1 MNHEY and CDR2 SVGAGI. CDR3 bases: TGTGCCAGCAGTTACGACAGCCTATTCTCTGGAAACACCATATATTTT. It specifies CASSYDSLFSGNTIYF.